One sample yielded the 19 T cell receptor beta chains listed below, sequenced in a study of radiotherapy plus CTLA-4 blockade in lung cancer. Clones were sequenced by immunoSEQ multiplex PCR, and TCRdb holds only the in-frame ones, with some missing. There are about 98,000 clones in the sample; approximately 78% occur only once, and around 3.7% lies in the top ten. The sample here was peripheral blood, taken from a patient treated with radiotherapy plus ipilimumab. These receptors all come from a human donor with non-small cell lung cancer who had a partial response to radiotherapy plus ipilimumab.

The genes are TRBV19 and TRBJ2-7; TRBD2 matches at 13 bases. After removal of 6 bases from V and 5 bases from J, the junction contained 7 bases not matched to a gene. The CDR3 loop spans 15 amino acids. The V gene's germline CDR1 is LNHDA and CDR2 SQIVND (reference sequence). In DNA, the CDR3 is TGTGCCAGTAGACCGGGACTAGCGGGATCCGACGAGCAGTACTTC. This sequence encodes CASRPGLAGSDEQYF.

The chain joins TRBV7-8 to TRBJ2-7; 7 positions match TRBD1. The germline gives CDR1 SGHVS, CDR2 FQNEAQ. Germline trimming cut 1 base from V and 5 bases from J; bases unmatched to any gene: 2. The CDR3 extends over 13 amino acids. CDR3 DNA sequence: TGTGCCAGCAGCTTAGACGACAGGGACGAGCAGTACTTC. This encodes CASSLDDRDEQYF.

The V call is TRBV2, the J call TRBJ2-3, with D tentatively TRBD1 (6 bases). Germline assignment: CDR1 SNHLY and CDR2 FYNNEI. The CDR3 has 13 residues. The ends were cut back, 7 bases at V and 7 bases at J, with 15 bases in the middle. The chain's CDR3 is CASTPGTPNTQYF. The CDR3 DNA sequence: TGTGCCAGCACGCCCGGGACACCTAATACGCAGTATTTT.

V is TRBV19 and J is TRBJ1-1; 7 nucleotides align to TRBD1. With V trimmed by 4 bases and J by 1 base, 3 bases remained unmatched. This CDR3 has 14 residues. Germline lookup yields CDR1 LNHDA and CDR2 SQIVND (reference sequence). CDR3 sequence reads: CASSRDSSNTEAFF. Here the CDR3 DNA reads TGTGCCAGTAGTAGGGACAGCTCGAACACTGAAGCTTTCTTT.

The rearrangement joins TRBV2 to TRBJ2-7; 9 nucleotides agree with TRBD1. Germline V gives CDR1 SNHLY, CDR2 FYNNEI. The CDR3 consists of 14 residues. The ends lost 6 bases at V and 7 bases at J; junction bases unmatched: 10. The CDR3 region is CASRSGQGPYEQYF. The CDR3 nucleotides are TGTGCCAGCAGATCGGGACAGGGCCCTTATGAGCAGTACTTC.

This rearrangement joins TRBV18 to TRBJ2-7; D might be TRBD2 (6 bases). The CDR3 is 14 amino acids. V lost 6 bases and J 3 bases, leaving 15 bases between the germline ends. The germline CDR1 and CDR2 sequences are KGHSH and LQKENI. The CDR3 protein is CASSRDGSRYEQYF. In DNA, the CDR3 is TGTGCCAGCTCGCGGGACGGATCGCGCTACGAGCAGTACTTC.

The J gene is TRBJ2-3, the V gene TRBV29-1; D gene unclear. CDR3 length: 10 residues. Trimming removed 7 bases from V and 6 bases from J, with 8 bases in between. Germline V gene sequence: CDR1 SQVTM, CDR2 ANQGSEA. This chain's CDR3 is CSGYFDTQYF. CDR3 bases: TGCAGCGGCTACTTTGATACGCAGTATTTT.

V and J are TRBV6-1 and TRBJ2-5, with D perhaps TRBD1 (5 bases). The CDR3 has 14 amino acids. V was pared by 1 base and J by 5 bases, with 11 bases between. The germline V gene encodes CDR1 MNHNS and CDR2 SASEGT. Here the CDR3 reads CASSEDRSRETQYF. The CDR3 bases are TGTGCCAGCAGTGAAGACAGGTCTAGGGAGACCCAGTACTTC.

This sequence joins TRBV5-1 and TRBJ2-2; 9 bases line up with TRBD2. In germline, CDR1 is SGHRS, CDR2 YFSETQ. The V and J ends lost 7 bases and 1 base, in that order; junction bases with no gene match: 8. The CDR3 contains 16 residues. Here the CDR3 DNA reads TGCGCCAGCCAGATATCAGCGGGGGGGAACACCGGGGAGCTGTTTTTT. Its translation: CASQISAGGNTGELFF.

CDR3 residues: CASNPGLARGDTQYF. The CDR3 DNA reads TGTGCCAGTAACCCGGGACTAGCGAGAGGGGATACGCAGTATTTT. The chain is built from TRBV19 and TRBJ2-3, with 10 bases identical to TRBD2. V was pared by 7 bases and J by 6 bases, with 10 bases of the junction left unmatched. The CDR3 extends over 15 amino acids. Germline CDR1 is LNHDA and CDR2 is SQIVND (reference sequence).

V and J are TRBV5-4 and TRBJ2-5; 11 nucleotides agree with TRBD1. The V segment lost 3 bases and the J segment 0 bases; nucleotides outside the gene matches: 4. Germline lookup yields CDR1 SGHNT and CDR2 YYREEE (reference sequence). The CDR3 length is 16 residues. The CDR3 nucleotides read TGTGCCAGCAGCTGGACAGGGGGCGCCGACCAAGAGACCCAGTACTTC. Translating it yields CASSWTGGADQETQYF.

The chain carries TRBV30 and TRBJ2-1; the match to TRBD2 covers 12 bases. The CDR3 consists of 16 residues. The junction had 9 bases not matched to a gene; V was cut back by 0 bases and J by 9 bases. The germline CDR1 and CDR2 sequences are GTSNPN and SVGIG (reference sequence). This chain's CDR3 is CAWSVGLAGQGGEQFF. CDR3 DNA sequence: TGTGCCTGGAGTGTTGGACTAGCGGGACAAGGAGGTGAGCAGTTCTTC.

The rearrangement uses TRBV27 and TRBJ2-7; D gene uncertain. The CDR3 has 12 residues. Germline V CDR1 and CDR2: MNHEY, SMNVEV (reference sequence). The V gene lost 6 bases and the J gene lost 2 bases, with 8 bases spanning the gap. CDR3 DNA: TGTGCCAGCAGCAGTATGACCTACGAGCAGTACTTC. Encoded protein: CASSSMTYEQYF.

This clone was recorded once. This chain uses TRBV7-3 with TRBJ2-2; 9 bases line up with TRBD1. From germline, CDR1 is SGHTA and CDR2 FQGTGA. The CDR3 totals 17 residues. V lost 4 bases, J lost 4 bases, and 10 bases stayed unmatched. The CDR3 DNA follows: TGTGCCAGCAGCTCGGCCGGGACAGGGCGTACCACCGGGGAGCTGTTTTTT. This sequence encodes CASSSAGTGRTTGELFF.

The V and J genes are TRBV9 and TRBJ1-1; D gene ambiguous. Germline loops: CDR1 SGDLS, CDR2 YYNGEE. V was cut by 3 bases and J by 5 bases, with 11 bases left in between. The CDR3 is 13 amino acids. The CDR3 reads CASSAEQRTEAFF. Written as DNA, the CDR3 is TGTGCCAGCAGCGCCGAACAGCGGACTGAAGCTTTCTTT. Full variable domain (rest looked up from reference TRBV9 and TRBJ1-1): DSGVTQTPKHLITATGQRVTLRCSPRSGDLSVYWYQQSLDQGLQFLIQYYNGEERAKGNILERFSAQQFPDLHSELNLSSLELGDSALYFCASSAEQRTEAFFGQGTRLTVV.

V gene TRBV10-2 combines with J gene TRBJ1-1, with no clear D. CDR1 WSHSY and CDR2 SAAADI come from the germline V gene. V shed 3 bases and J shed 4 bases, with 12 bases lying between them. There are 14 residues in the CDR3. The chain's CDR3 is CASSDPPGGTEAFF. CDR3 nucleotides: TGCGCCAGCAGTGACCCACCCGGAGGCACTGAAGCTTTCTTT.

This clone was seen a single time. The chain links TRBV7-9 to TRBJ2-1; no firm D call. Between the trimmed V and J ends, which lost 6 bases and 7 bases, there was a span of 16 bases. Germline V CDR1 and CDR2: SEHNR, FQNEAQ (reference sequence). The CDR3 sequence is 14 residues long. This CDR3 reads CASRLGPAGNEQFF. The CDR3 bases are TGTGCCAGCAGACTGGGCCCCGCAGGAAATGAGCAGTTCTTC.

V is TRBV28 and J is TRBJ2-3; 7 bases line up with TRBD2. Germline CDR1 MDHEN, CDR2 SYDVKM. V lost 10 bases, J lost 3 bases, and 10 bases stayed unmatched. There are 14 residues in the CDR3. CDR3 sequence: CAIQRAGVTDTQYF. DNA of the CDR3: TGTGCCATCCAGAGGGCGGGAGTAACAGATACGCAGTATTTT.

Only one count was recorded for this clone. V and J are TRBV27 and TRBJ2-1; D call uncertain. Germline V gene sequence: CDR1 MNHEY, CDR2 SMNVEV (reference sequence). The CDR3 is 15 amino acids. V was cut by 6 bases and J by 0 bases, with 12 bases left in between. CDR3 protein: CASSLPSSSYNEQFF. DNA for the CDR3: TGTGCCAGCAGCCTTCCTTCCTCCTCCTACAATGAGCAGTTCTTC.